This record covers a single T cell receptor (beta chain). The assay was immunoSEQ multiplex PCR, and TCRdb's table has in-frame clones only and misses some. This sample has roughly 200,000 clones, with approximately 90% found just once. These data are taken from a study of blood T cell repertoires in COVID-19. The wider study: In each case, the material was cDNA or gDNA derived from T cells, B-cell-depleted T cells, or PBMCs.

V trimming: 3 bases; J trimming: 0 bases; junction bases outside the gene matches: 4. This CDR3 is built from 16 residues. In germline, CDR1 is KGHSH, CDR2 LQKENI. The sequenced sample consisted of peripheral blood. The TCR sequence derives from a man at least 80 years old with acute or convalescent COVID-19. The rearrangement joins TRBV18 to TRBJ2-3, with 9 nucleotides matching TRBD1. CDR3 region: CASSPLDRGSTDTQYF. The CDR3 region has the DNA TGTGCCAGCTCACCCCTGGACAGGGGAAGCACAGATACGCAGTATTTT.